The 26 T cell receptor beta chains reported below all come from one sample, sequenced in a study of identical twins. TCRdb ran MiXCR on the 5' RACE reads and lists one entry per CDR3 protein. This table has 650,000 to 800,000 distinct CDR3 sequences, more than 6.5% appearing once. This sample was shared with a second study, whose subject was yellow fever vaccine responses in identical twins.

The sample taken for sequencing was PBMCs. The receptors derive from a woman aged 18-29 years in good health.

This clonotype was seen a few times. The gene calls are TRBV5-6 and TRBJ1-1, with 9 bases identical to TRBD1. The length of the CDR3 is 15 residues. The V gene's germline CDR1 is SGHDT and CDR2 YYEEEE. V shed 0 bases and J 8 bases; nucleotides not matched to a gene: 8. The CDR3 sequence: CASSLEGTGKREAFF. CDR3 bases: TGTGCCAGCAGCTTGGAAGGGACAGGGAAGAGGGAAGCTTTCTTT.

This clonotype was counted at least ten times. A read error may account for a junction end that differs from germline. CDR3 bases: TGCGCCGCCAGACAGGTCCCATCCTACAATGAGCAGTTCTTC. Protein sequence: CAARQVPSYNEQFF. This chain uses TRBV6-2 or TRBV6-3 with TRBJ2-1; D perhaps matches TRBD1 (6 bases). The germline V gene encodes CDR1 MNHEY and CDR2 SVGEGT. The CDR3 has 14 amino acids.

Many counts were recorded for this clonotype. This chain joins TRBV7-9 and TRBJ2-7, with 9 nucleotides matching TRBD1. The CDR3 length is 14 residues. CDR1 SEHNR and CDR2 FQNEAQ come from the germline V gene (reference sequence). Unmatched junction bases numbered 6, after V lost 4 bases and J lost 5 bases. The CDR3 bases are TGTGCCAGCAGCTCCCCGGGACAGGGCCACGAGCAGTACTTC. Protein product: CASSSPGQGHEQYF.

The V gene is TRBV27, the J gene TRBJ2-7, with D unclear. The CDR3 is 14 amino acids. Trimming removed 6 bases from V and 1 base from J, with 13 bases in between. Per the germline V gene, CDR1 is MNHEY and CDR2 is SMNVEV (reference sequence). The CDR3 nucleotides are TGTGCCAGCAGCTCAGTCTCCTCTTCCTACGAGCAGTACTTC. Translating it yields CASSSVSSSYEQYF.

A remark on this clonotype: Compared with germline, one end of the junction differs, possibly owing to a read error. This chain joins TRBV20-1 and TRBJ2-5, with TRBD2 identical over 7 bases. The CDR3 has 17 amino acids. CDR1 is DFQATT and CDR2 is SNEGSKA in the germline V gene (reference sequence). As DNA, the CDR3 is TGCTGTGCTAGCGAAAGCGGGGCTAGTTCGCGTCAAGAGACCCAGTACTTC. It codes for CCASESGASSRQETQYF.

This clonotype was recorded a few times. The chain joins TRBV7-6 to TRBJ2-2; possibly TRBD1 or TRBD2 for D (5 bases each). V gave up 5 bases and J gave up 5 bases, with 12 bases separating them. This CDR3 comprises 14 residues. CDR1 is SGHVS and CDR2 is FNYEAQ in the germline V gene. The CDR3 loop is CASSPLGETGELFF. The CDR3 DNA reads TGTGCCAGCAGCCCCCTGGGGGAGACCGGGGAGCTGTTTTTT.

This clonotype was recorded many times. V and J are TRBV20-1 and TRBJ2-5; D remains unclear. This CDR3 has 11 amino acids. Germline V gene sequence: CDR1 DFQATT, CDR2 SNEGSKA (reference sequence). The V gene lost 2 bases and the J gene lost 7 bases, with 8 bases spanning the gap. CDR3 amino acids: CSARSLSTQYF. As DNA, the CDR3 is TGCAGTGCTAGATCTTTGTCGACCCAGTACTTC.

This clonotype was counted between two and nine times. The rearrangement links TRBV3-1 to TRBJ2-4; possible D gene TRBD2, 6 bases. Looked up from germline, CDR1 is LGHDT and CDR2 is YNNKEL (reference sequence). Trimming shortened V by 4 bases and J by 7 bases, and 11 bases separated the two germline ends. This CDR3 has 13 amino acids. CDR3 sequence (DNA): TGTGCCAGCAGCCCGGGGGTGCGGAACATTCAGTACTTC. This sequence encodes CASSPGVRNIQYF.

V gene TRBV12-3 or TRBV12-4 combines with J gene TRBJ2-1, with 10 bases fitting TRBD1. The CDR3 is 17 amino acids. V lost 3 bases and J lost 5; bases outside the gene matches: 10. The DNA for the CDR3 is TGTGCCAGCAGTTTTGGGGTCGGGGACAGGGGAAACAATGAGCAGTTCTTC. It codes for CASSFGVGDRGNNEQFF.

This clonotype was counted many times. The rearrangement joins TRBV12-3 or TRBV12-4 to TRBJ2-3; unclear D gene. CDR3 length equals 14 residues. The germline V and J ends were trimmed by 3 bases and 4 bases, with 11 bases remaining between them. CDR3 sequence: CASSLGRVSDTQYF. The CDR3 region has the DNA TGTGCCAGCAGTTTGGGTAGGGTTTCAGATACGCAGTATTTT.

This clonotype was recorded a few times. The rearrangement joins TRBV13 to TRBJ2-1; the D is unclear. This CDR3 region has 13 residues. The germline V gene has CDR1 PRHDT and CDR2 FYEKMQ (reference sequence). V was clipped by 2 bases and J by 9 bases, with 11 bases between them. This CDR3 reads CASSLTEPGEQFF. The CDR3 coding sequence is TGTGCCAGCAGCTTAACAGAACCGGGTGAGCAGTTCTTC.

A few counts support this clonotype. V gene TRBV2 combines with J gene TRBJ2-3, with a possible D match to TRBD2 (5 bases). With 6 bases removed from V and 2 bases from J, the gap between germline ends came to 9 bases. The CDR3 loop spans 13 amino acids. From germline, CDR1 is SNHLY and CDR2 FYNNEI. The CDR3 reads CASRKDSTDTQYF. The CDR3 coding sequence is TGTGCCAGCAGGAAGGACTCCACAGATACGCAGTATTTT.

To note about this clonotype: Its ends do not fully match the called genes, so a read error is possible. The chain links TRBV11-2 to TRBJ2-3; 12 nucleotides line up with TRBD2. Looked up from germline, CDR1 is SGHAT and CDR2 is FQNNGV. The CDR3 runs to 18 residues. The CDR3 region is CTSSVLAGGRWSTDTQYF. CDR3 sequence (DNA): TGTACCAGCAGTGTTCTAGCGGGGGGGCGGTGGAGCACAGATACGCAGTATTTT.

The rearrangement links TRBV20-1 to TRBJ2-3; D perhaps matches TRBD2 (5 bases). Trimming stripped 0 bases from V and 0 bases from J, with 10 bases between. Germline values: CDR1 DFQATT, CDR2 SNEGSKA (reference sequence). The length of the CDR3 is 15 residues. The CDR3 nucleotides read TGCAGTGCTAGAGATCCTTGGACTAGCACAGATACGCAGTATTTT. Protein: CSARDPWTSTDTQYF.

For this clonotype: A much larger clone lies a single base off, so this may be a read error. The V gene is TRBV7-9, the J gene TRBJ2-7; TRBD1 matches 10 bases. V gave up 6 bases and J gave up 5 bases; unmatched junction bases: 1. Looked up from germline, CDR1 is SEHNR and CDR2 is FQNEAQ (reference sequence). The CDR3 has 12 amino acids. The CDR3 sequence is CASRTGGDEQYF. The CDR3 DNA reads as TGTGCCAGCAGGACAGGGGGCGACGAGCAGTACTTC.

The CDR3 loop is CASSQTYTDTQYF. CDR3 nucleotide sequence: TGCGCCAGCAGCCAAACCTACACAGATACGCAGTATTTT. The chain links TRBV5-1 to TRBJ2-3, with D uncertain. The V end was cut by 4 bases, the J end by 2 bases, with 8 bases between. CDR1 is SGHRS and CDR2 is YFSETQ in the germline V gene. This CDR3 comprises 13 residues.

The genes are TRBV12-3 or TRBV12-4 and TRBJ2-7; a weak D match, TRBD1 (6 bases). V was cut by 2 bases and J by 4 bases, with 12 bases left in between. The CDR3 totals 14 residues. The CDR3 bases are TGTGCCAGCAGTTTACGGGACATGGGGTACGAGCAGTACTTC. Translating it yields CASSLRDMGYEQYF.

V and J are TRBV11-2 and TRBJ2-7; 7 nucleotides align to TRBD2. The V gene's germline CDR1 is SGHAT and CDR2 FQNNGV. Unmatched junction bases numbered 10, after V lost 1 base and J lost 1 base. CDR3 length equals 17 residues. CDR3: CASSLGLGGGPSYEQYF. CDR3 in DNA: TGTGCCAGCAGCTTAGGTCTCGGGGGAGGGCCGTCCTACGAGCAGTACTTC.

The chain carries TRBV9 and TRBJ2-2; maybe TRBD2 (5 bases). V was pared by 1 base and J by 4 bases, with 11 bases between. Germline loops: CDR1 SGDLS, CDR2 YYNGEE. This CDR3 is 15 amino acids long. The CDR3 region has the DNA TGTGCCAGCAGCGTATTCCGGGGATTCACCGGGGAGCTGTTTTTT. Protein product: CASSVFRGFTGELFF.

This clonotype turned up a few times. The chain's CDR3 is CASSFNSAGGPAGELFF. In DNA form, the CDR3 reads TGCGCCAGCAGCTTCAATTCAGCGGGAGGGCCGGCCGGGGAGCTGTTTTTT. This chain uses TRBV5-1 with TRBJ2-2, with 10 bases fitting TRBD2. Germline values: CDR1 SGHRS, CDR2 YFSETQ. The CDR3 runs to 17 residues. J gave up 6 bases and V 2 bases, and 10 bases lay outside the gene matches.

A few counts support this clonotype. The chain combines TRBV6-1 with TRBJ2-1, with TRBD2 matching 7 bases. J gave up 9 bases and V 6 bases, and 8 bases lay outside the gene matches. The length of the CDR3 is 13 residues. The germline CDR1 and CDR2 sequences are MNHNS and SASEGT. DNA of the CDR3: TGTGCCAGCAGCCGAGGAGGGAGGGGTGAGCAGTTCTTC. Protein: CASSRGGRGEQFF.

This clonotype was seen more than once but under ten times. The rearrangement uses TRBV19 and TRBJ1-2; a weak D match, TRBD1 (5 bases). Trimming left V 8 bases short and J 4 bases short, with 17 bases between. Germline V CDR1 and CDR2: LNHDA, SQIVND (reference sequence). The CDR3 contains 14 residues. The CDR3 nucleotides are TGTGCCAGTTCCCCGGGAGGGGAACTCTATGGCTACACCTTC. This codes for CASSPGGELYGYTF. Full variable domain (remainder filled in from reference TRBV19 and TRBJ1-2): DGGITQSPKYLFRKEGQNVTLSCEQNLNHDAMYWYRQDPGQGLRLIYYSQIVNDFQKGDIAEGYSVSREKKESFPLTVTSAQKNPTAFYLCASSPGGELYGYTFGSGTRLTVV.

The table lists this clonotype with many counts. The chain carries TRBV4-1 and TRBJ2-7; the match to TRBD1 covers 8 bases. This CDR3 contains 15 residues. Looked up from germline, CDR1 is MGHRA and CDR2 is YSYEKL. Trimming at V came to 0 bases and at J to 7 bases, leaving 8 bases not matched to a gene. CDR3: CASSQDRTGWREQYF. DNA for the CDR3: TGCGCCAGCAGCCAAGATAGGACAGGGTGGAGGGAGCAGTACTTC.

This clonotype was recorded a few times. The chain uses TRBV20-1 and TRBJ2-7, with D uncertain. V lost 3 bases, J lost 0 bases, and 9 bases lay in between. This CDR3 is built from 13 residues. From germline, CDR1 is DFQATT and CDR2 SNEGSKA (reference sequence). Here the CDR3 DNA reads TGCAGTGCTAGGGGCAGAAGCTCCTACGAGCAGTACTTC. It encodes CSARGRSSYEQYF.

In this sample, this clonotype turned up a few times. V usage is TRBV29-1 and J usage is TRBJ2-2, with D unclear. This CDR3 is 12 amino acids long. The germline V and J ends were trimmed by 3 bases and 6 bases, with 8 bases remaining between them. Germline assignment: CDR1 SQVTM and CDR2 ANQGSEA. The CDR3 DNA sequence: TGCAGCGTTGATAAAGCATCCGGGGAGCTGTTTTTT. Its translation: CSVDKASGELFF.

This chain uses TRBV18 with TRBJ2-2; D gene uncertain. V shed 4 bases and J shed 6 bases, with 9 bases lying between them. The CDR3 contains 13 residues. CDR1 and CDR2 from the germline V gene are KGHSH and LQKENI. The CDR3 coding sequence is TGTGCCAGCTCACTATCCGAAGCCGGGGAGCTGTTTTTT. Translation gives CASSLSEAGELFF.